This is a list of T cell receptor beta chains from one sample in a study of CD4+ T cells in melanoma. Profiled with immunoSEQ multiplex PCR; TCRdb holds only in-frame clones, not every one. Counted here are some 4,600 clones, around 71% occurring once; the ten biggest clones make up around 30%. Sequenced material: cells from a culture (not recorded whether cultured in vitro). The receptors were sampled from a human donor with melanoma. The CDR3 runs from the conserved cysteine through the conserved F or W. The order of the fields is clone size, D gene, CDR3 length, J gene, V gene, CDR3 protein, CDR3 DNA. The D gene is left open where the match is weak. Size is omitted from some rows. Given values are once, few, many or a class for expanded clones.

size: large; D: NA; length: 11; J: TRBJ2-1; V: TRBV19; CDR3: CASKGYNEQFF; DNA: TGTGCCAGTAAGGGGTACAATGAGCAGTTCTTC
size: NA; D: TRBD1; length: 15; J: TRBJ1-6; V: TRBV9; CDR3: CASSSQGKVNSPLHF; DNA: TGTGCCAGCAGCTCACAGGGGAAGGTTAATTCACCCCTCCACTTT
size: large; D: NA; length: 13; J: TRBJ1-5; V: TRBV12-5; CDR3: CASGAAPGQPQHF; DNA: TGTGCTAGTGGGGCGGCTCCGGGACAGCCCCAGCATTTT
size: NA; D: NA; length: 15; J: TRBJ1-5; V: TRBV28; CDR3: CASTSADWSNQPQHF; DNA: TGTGCCAGCACCTCAGCGGACTGGAGCAATCAGCCCCAGCATTTT
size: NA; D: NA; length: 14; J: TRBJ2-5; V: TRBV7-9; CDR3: CASSRGLAQETQYF; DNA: TGTGCCAGCAGCCGAGGACTCGCCCAAGAGACCCAGTACTTC
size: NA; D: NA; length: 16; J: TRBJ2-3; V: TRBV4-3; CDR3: CASSQDPGTSTDTQYF; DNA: TGCGCCAGCAGCCAAGATCCAGGTACTAGCACAGATACGCAGTATTTT
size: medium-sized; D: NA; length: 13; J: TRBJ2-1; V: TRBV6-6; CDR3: CASSPSVSTEQFF; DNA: TGTGCCAGCAGTCCGTCAGTCTCCACTGAGCAGTTCTTC
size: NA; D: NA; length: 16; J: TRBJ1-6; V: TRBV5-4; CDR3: CASSLSTQGLRSPLHF; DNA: TGTGCCAGCAGCTTGTCCACTCAGGGGCTACGCTCACCCCTCCACTTT
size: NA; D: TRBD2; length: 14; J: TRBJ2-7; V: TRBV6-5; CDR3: CASSYSGGPYEQYF; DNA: TGTGCCAGCAGTTATAGCGGGGGGCCCTACGAGCAGTACTTC
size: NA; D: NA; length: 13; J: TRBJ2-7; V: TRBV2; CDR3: CASIDSDSLEQYF; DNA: TGTGCCAGCATCGACTCAGACAGCCTCGAGCAGTACTTC